Below are 21 T cell receptor beta chains sequenced from a single sample in a study of CD8+CD57+ T cells in acquired aplastic anemia. Investigators profiled TCR beta VDJ and CDR3 from genomic DNA template. One entry per CDR3 protein results from TCRdb running MiXCR on the reads. The sample includes just over 450,000 distinct CDR3 sequences, under 40% seen only once; the top ten take around 0.82%. Patients selected for sequencing had displayed CD8+CD57+ cell expansion by flow cytometry. Sequences were obtained from sorted CD4+, CD8+, or CD8+CD57+ T cells (not recorded which) from PBMCs. Receptor source: a human donor with aplastic anemia.

The CDR3 loop reads CATSSLYESNQPQHF. The DNA of the CDR3 is TGTGCCACCAGCAGCTTATACGAAAGCAATCAGCCCCAGCATTTT. V and J are TRBV15 and TRBJ1-5, with D uncertain. This CDR3 has 15 amino acids. The V and J ends lost 3 bases and 1 base respectively, with 10 bases between them. CDR1 and CDR2 from the germline V gene are LNHNV and YYDKDF (reference sequence).

This clonotype has ten or more counts. The J gene is TRBJ1-2, the V gene TRBV5-1; perhaps TRBD1 as D (6 bases). Trimming took off 0 bases at V and 5 bases at J, with 11 bases between the two ends. Per germline, CDR1 SGHRS and CDR2 YFSETQ. The CDR3 is 14 amino acids. The CDR3 DNA sequence: TGCGCCAGCAGCTTGGACAGGGCTGGATATGGCTACACCTTC. It is translated as CASSLDRAGYGYTF.

This clonotype was observed at least ten times. The DNA of the CDR3 is TGTGCCAGTAGTAAAAGCGGGGCAACCTACGAGCAGTACTTC. Residues: CASSKSGATYEQYF. This chain links TRBV19 with TRBJ2-7, with 7 bases aligning to TRBD2. CDR1 and CDR2 (germline): LNHDA, SQIVND (reference sequence). The CDR3 has 14 residues. The V gene end was trimmed by 4 bases and the J gene end by 2 bases; junction bases not matched to a gene: 5.

The gene calls are TRBV6-5 and TRBJ1-6; D is possibly TRBD1 (6 bases). Germline V gene sequence: CDR1 MNHEY, CDR2 SVGAGI. This CDR3 contains 15 residues. The ends were cut back, 2 bases at V and 6 bases at J, with 11 bases in the middle. This CDR3 reads CASSYKGTTNSPLHF. In DNA, the CDR3 is TGTGCCAGCAGTTACAAGGGGACAACTAATTCACCCCTCCACTTT.

The sample holds many counts of this clonotype. The chain is built from TRBV14 and TRBJ2-5; D remains ambiguous. The CDR3 is 12 residues long. CDR1 SGHDN and CDR2 FVKESK come from the germline V gene. V lost 5 bases and J lost 5, with 9 bases in between. The CDR3 DNA reads TGTGCCAGCAGCACAAGCCGGGAGACCCAGTACTTC. It encodes CASSTSRETQYF.

The gene calls are TRBV19 and TRBJ2-1; the D gene is possibly TRBD1 (6 bases). The CDR3 runs 16 residues. Trimming cost V 5 bases and J 0 bases, with 14 bases left between them. Germline CDR1 and CDR2: LNHDA and SQIVND (reference sequence). This CDR3 is CASSVRDISSYNEQFF. The CDR3 nucleotides are TGTGCCAGTAGTGTCCGGGACATCAGCTCCTACAATGAGCAGTTCTTC.

This clonotype was counted at least ten times. The chain employs TRBV19 and TRBJ2-6; D remains unclear. Germline V gene data show CDR1 as LNHDA and CDR2 as SQIVND (reference sequence). The CDR3 is 15 residues long. Trimming took off 5 bases at V and 0 bases at J, with 8 bases between the two ends. This chain's CDR3 is CASSQMFSGANVLTF. The CDR3 nucleotides are TGTGCCAGTAGTCAGATGTTCTCTGGGGCCAACGTCCTGACTTTC. Supplemented by reference TRBV19 and TRBJ2-6, the full variable domain reads DGGITQSPKYLFRKEGQNVTLSCEQNLNHDAMYWYRQDPGQGLRLIYYSQIVNDFQKGDIAEGYSVSREKKESFPLTVTSAQKNPTAFYLCASSQMFSGANVLTFGAGSRLTVL.

The chain recombines TRBV6-1 with TRBJ1-5; D gene uncertain. This CDR3 is built from 14 residues. Germline V gene data show CDR1 as MNHNS and CDR2 as SASEGT. V was cut by 1 base and J by 9 bases, with 13 bases left in between. The CDR3 here is CASSEEEGWWPQHF. The CDR3 bases are TGTGCCAGCAGTGAAGAGGAAGGCTGGTGGCCCCAGCATTTT.

The CDR3 sequence is CATQATGLNYGYTF. The CDR3 nucleotides read TGTGCCACCCAAGCGACAGGGCTTAACTATGGCTACACCTTC. The chain recombines TRBV27 with TRBJ1-2; 7 bases line up with TRBD1. V shed 10 bases and J 1 base; nucleotides not matched to a gene: 9. This CDR3 contains 14 residues. Per the germline V gene, CDR1 is MNHEY and CDR2 is SMNVEV (reference sequence).

This clonotype occurred once. This chain joins TRBV2 and TRBJ1-1; no firm D call. From germline, CDR1 is SNHLY and CDR2 FYNNEI. The CDR3 spans 13 residues. The ends were cut back, 3 bases at V and 1 base at J, with 6 bases in the middle. The CDR3 sequence: CASSDQKNTEAFF. The DNA for the CDR3 is TGTGCCAGCAGTGATCAGAAGAACACTGAAGCTTTCTTT.

This chain joins TRBV20-1 and TRBJ2-7; TRBD2 matches at 7 bases. V was clipped by 3 bases and J by 4 bases; unmatched bases: 6. CDR3 length: 13 amino acids. CDR1 is DFQATT and CDR2 is SNEGSKA in the germline V gene (reference sequence). This CDR3 is CSARATSRYEQYF. The CDR3 DNA reads as TGCAGTGCTAGGGCGACTAGCAGATACGAGCAGTACTTC.

J is TRBJ2-5 and V is TRBV2; D may be TRBD1 (6 bases). CDR1 is SNHLY, CDR2 FYNNEI, per germline. V lost 8 bases and J lost 5, with 15 bases in between. This CDR3 is 13 amino acids long. The CDR3 region is CASDYRGMETQYF. For the CDR3, the DNA is TGTGCCAGCGATTATAGGGGGATGGAGACCCAGTACTTC.

In the case of this clonotype: Since a much larger clone is just one base distant, this may be a read error. Since no conserved phenylalanine or tryptophan closes the CDR3, a read error is the likely cause. The chain is built from TRBV11-3 and TRBJ2-7; no clear D gene. Per germline, CDR1 SGHNT and CDR2 YENEEA. This CDR3 has 13 residues. Trimming pared 5 bases from V and 0 bases from J, leaving 8 bases between. CDR3 in amino acids: CASSPDGSYEQYL. CDR3 bases: TGTGCCAGCAGCCCCGACGGCTCCTACGAGCAGTACCTC.

This clonotype was recorded a few times. This sequence joins TRBV25-1 and TRBJ1-5; no clear D. The CDR3 sequence is 14 residues long. Per germline, CDR1 MGHDK and CDR2 SYGVNS. Trimming took off 8 bases at V and 2 bases at J, with 13 bases between the two ends. CDR3: CASSPLSGNQPQHF. CDR3 nucleotide sequence: TGTGCCAGCTCACCCTTGTCTGGCAATCAGCCCCAGCATTTT. The entire variable domain, with the rest obtained from reference TRBV25-1 and TRBJ1-5, is as follows: EADIYQTPRYLVIGTGKKITLECSQTMGHDKMYWYQQDPGMELHLIHYSYGVNSTEKGDLSSESTVSRIRTEHFPLTLESARPSHTSQYLCASSPLSGNQPQHFGDGTRLSIL.

The chain is built from TRBV6-1 and TRBJ1-1; perhaps TRBD1 as D (6 bases). The ends were cut back, 6 bases at V and 1 base at J, with 15 bases in the middle. Germline V lookup: CDR1 MNHNS, CDR2 SASEGT. The CDR3 sequence is 15 residues long. The CDR3 nucleotides are TGTGCCAGCAGCGTTCAAACAGGGCAGAACACTGAAGCTTTCTTT. Amino acids: CASSVQTGQNTEAFF.

The chain is built from TRBV7-2 and TRBJ1-6, with a weak D call TRBD1 (5 bases). Per the germline V gene, CDR1 is SGHTA and CDR2 is FQGNSA. V was trimmed by 6 bases and J by 9 bases, leaving 21 bases between them. The CDR3 has 16 amino acids. CDR3 nucleotide sequence: TGTGCCAGCAGTAACGTTGGGGGGGGACTACCTTCACCCCTCCACTTT. Its translation: CASSNVGGGLPSPLHF.

This clonotype was observed a handful of times. This chain connects TRBV5-4 to TRBJ1-5; the D is unclear. The CDR3 spans 17 residues. Germline V gene data show CDR1 as SGHNT and CDR2 as YYREEE (reference sequence). Trimming pared 2 bases from V and 0 bases from J, leaving 15 bases between. CDR3 protein: CASSFWMGSDSNQPQHF. DNA for the CDR3: TGTGCCAGCAGCTTCTGGATGGGTTCCGATAGCAATCAGCCCCAGCATTTT. Supplemented by reference TRBV5-4 and TRBJ1-5, the full variable domain reads ETGVTQSPTHLIKTRGQQVTLRCSSQSGHNTVSWYQQALGQGPQFIFQYYREEENGRGNFPPRFSGLQFPNYSSELNVNALELDDSALYLCASSFWMGSDSNQPQHFGDGTRLSIL.

The sample holds many counts of this clonotype. This chain uses TRBV24-1 with TRBJ2-1, with TRBD2 matching over 10 bases. V lost 0 bases and J lost 11; bases outside the gene matches: 9. The CDR3 is 16 residues long. Germline lookup yields CDR1 KGHDR and CDR2 SFDVKD. CDR3 nucleotides: TGTGCCACCAGTGATTTGCGACTAGCGGGCTCGGTTAAGCAGTTCTTC. This sequence encodes CATSDLRLAGSVKQFF.

The chain links TRBV28 to TRBJ2-7; D gene unclear. This CDR3 spans 12 amino acids. Germline-derived CDR1 and CDR2 are MDHEN and SYDVKM. V was pared by 6 bases and J by 7 bases, with 13 bases between. DNA for the CDR3: TGTGCCAGCAGGTCCACACTGGGTGAGCAGTACTTC. Protein: CASRSTLGEQYF.

The CDR3 DNA follows: TGTGCCAGCAGTTACCTACAGGGCTTCGGGGAGCTGTTTTTT. It translates to CASSYLQGFGELFF. V usage is TRBV6-5 and J usage is TRBJ2-2; maybe TRBD1 (6 bases). Trimming left V 2 bases short and J 7 bases short, with 11 bases between. The CDR3 spans 14 residues. Germline V gene lookup returns CDR1 MNHEY and CDR2 SVGAGI.

The count of this clonotype is one. In this CDR3 the conserved last residue, phenylalanine or tryptophan, is missing, so a read error is likely. It is unclear where the CDR3 begins or ends on the DNA, so no DNA is shown, and the CDR3 is as TCRdb lists it. The genes are TRBV24-1 and TRBJ1-6; the DNA was not used to check the table's D call, TRBD1. Counting both end residues, the CDR3 totals 10 amino acids. Germline-derived CDR1 and CDR2 are KGHDR and SFDVKD. This CDR3 reads CATSDLQGVI.